This T cell receptor beta chain originates from a study of cytomegalovirus exposure and HLA in healthy donors. Study-wide results and limits: The listing of 150 to 200 TCR beta chains classed them as cytomegalovirus-associated. Accounts indicate the classifier identified cytomegalovirus status with strong specificity and sensitivity. TRBV6-2, TRBV6-3 and some other V segments were excluded as indistinguishable.

The PCR contained 60 Vbeta and 13 Jbeta primers. Libraries were prepared by immunoSEQ multiplex PCR; TCRdb keeps only in-frame clonotypes and omits some of them. The sample lists about 200,000 clones; about 76% were seen once. As regards this clone: The antigen is unknown.

The CDR3 totals 16 residues. The ends were cut back, 3 bases at V and 1 base at J, with 16 bases in the middle. Germline CDR1 is SGHDT and CDR2 is YYEEEE. The sequence came from a male donor in good health and CMV-seropositive. The material sequenced was PBMCs. The rearrangement uses TRBV5-6 and TRBJ1-1; possibly TRBD1 for D (6 bases). CDR3 coding DNA: TGTGCCAGCAGCTCCCAGGGGTCTGGATGGAACACTGAAGCTTTCTTT. Its protein is CASSSQGSGWNTEAFF.